The 5 T cell receptor beta chains reported below all come from one sample, sequenced in a study of CD8+CD57+ T cells in acquired aplastic anemia. TCR beta VDJ and CDR3 profiles were obtained from a genomic DNA template. TCRdb ran MiXCR on the reads and lists one entry per CDR3 protein. This table holds some 120,000 distinct CDR3 sequences, under 60% found once. Individuals selected for sequencing had exhibited CD8+CD57+ cell expansion on flow cytometry. Sequences were obtained from sorted CD4+, CD8+, or CD8+CD57+ T cells (not recorded which) from PBMCs. These receptor sequences come from a human donor with aplastic anemia.

This clonotype was seen many times. The J gene is TRBJ2-7, the V gene TRBV20-1, with unresolved D. Germline V gene sequence: CDR1 DFQATT, CDR2 SNEGSKA (reference sequence). V gave up 0 bases and J gave up 0 bases, with 12 bases separating them. The CDR3 covers 15 residues. This CDR3 reads CSARERRTSSYEQYF. CDR3 DNA: TGCAGTGCTAGAGAAAGGCGGACGAGCTCCTACGAGCAGTACTTC.

V and J are TRBV12-3 or TRBV12-4 and TRBJ1-1, with D hard to call. CDR3 size: 13 residues. V dropped 9 bases and J dropped 1 base, with 12 bases sitting between them. As DNA, the CDR3 is TGTGCCAGTGTCAAACTTCAGAACACTGAAGCTTTCTTT. This gives the protein CASVKLQNTEAFF.

The chain combines TRBV19 with TRBJ2-6; D may be TRBD1 or TRBD2 (5 bases each). This CDR3 has 18 residues. V shed 7 bases and J shed 0 bases, with 19 bases lying between them. Germline assignment: CDR1 LNHDA and CDR2 SQIVND (reference sequence). CDR3 amino acids: CASTLVGDHYSGANVLTF. The CDR3 DNA reads as TGTGCCAGTACCCTGGTGGGGGACCACTACTCTGGGGCCAACGTCCTGACTTTC.

The J gene is TRBJ2-3, the V gene TRBV20-1; D gene uncertain. This CDR3 contains 17 residues. V gave up 3 bases and J gave up 0 bases, with 19 bases separating them. Germline CDR1 reads DFQATT; CDR2 reads SNEGSKA (reference sequence). The CDR3 DNA follows: TGCAGTGCTAGTACCCTCCCCCGGGCTTCTAGCACAGATACGCAGTATTTT. As protein: CSASTLPRASSTDTQYF.

V usage is TRBV20-1 and J usage is TRBJ2-5, with TRBD2 matching 7 bases. The length of the CDR3 is 14 residues. V dropped 6 bases and J dropped 1; count of bases not matched to a gene: 8. Germline CDR1 DFQATT, CDR2 SNEGSKA (reference sequence). CDR3 DNA sequence: TGCAGTGCCAGGCACAGCGGGGTCCAAGAGACCCAGTACTTC. It specifies CSARHSGVQETQYF.